This T cell receptor beta chain was profiled in a study of blood T cell repertoires in COVID-19 (dated by TCRdb to the early 2020s). About the study as a whole: Collaborator samples came from the United States, Italy and Spain and covered acute and convalescent phases of COVID-19. The repertoires were released in a freely available public database meant as a resource for research on the immune response to SARS-CoV-2. Where HLA class I and class II types were available, the types were taken from metadata supplied by the sample provider, not from assay-based typing. The samples were drawn from the first 160 participants of the ongoing ImmuneRACE study and from 1,254 subjects provided by 6 global collaborators. The material from the prospective study consisted of cDNA or gDNA derived from T cells, B-cell-depleted T cells, or PBMCs. The dataset comprised deeply sampled blood TCRbeta repertoires from subjects exposed to, actively infected with, or recovered from COVID-19. Nearly every sample came with metadata listing a de-identified subject ID, COVID-19 status, age in years and sex.

TCRbeta CDR3 regions were amplified from genomic DNA by means of the immunoSEQ Assay, a bias-controlled multiplex PCR. The original pipeline was this. The number of nucleated cells in each sample was estimated from the amplification of reference gene primers within the assay. To quantify the absolute abundance of each unique TCRbeta CDR3 rearrangement, sequence reads were collapsed and filtered. Productive Simpson clonality was computed per sample as the square root of Simpson's diversity index over productive rearrangements. TCRdb re-hosts the immuneACCESS table, in-frame sequences only. Its copies lack some clones; in the studies checked, an unresolved V gene accounts for under half of them, and the cause for the rest is not known. D and trimming were read from the DNA, whereas the V and J calls and clone size are those reported in that table. The sample table holds some 180,000 clones, of which approximately 86% were seen once. More than 4.5% of the sample is in the top ten clones.

Enrolling through a virtual design, the prospective study's participants ranged in age from roughly 18 to 95 years and lived across roughly 24 United States geographic areas. Cohort assignment in the prospective study relied on participant-reported clinical history from a screening survey and a study questionnaire. Mobile phlebotomists in the prospective study collected whole blood, serum and a nasopharyngeal or oropharyngeal swab from every participant. Prospective study participants could optionally give additional blood draws and questionnaires over an approximately 2-month period. Before DNA extraction, blood samples from the prospective study were shipped at room temperature or frozen. Worth noting for this clone: This clone's antigen is unknown. No per-base quality is available; no much larger clone lies one base away.

Results and caveats for the whole study, not just this receptor: Clinical and demographic metadata were provided uncurated, with the amount varying by source and participant.

The sample consisted of PBMCs or T cells enriched from blood (not recorded which). The source of this sequence is a woman in her sixties with acute COVID-19.

This receptor carries the CDR3 CASSQDEQGYGYTF. Read as DNA, the sequence is TGCGCCAGCAGCCAAGATGAGCAGGGCTATGGCTACACCTTC. Recombination connected TRBV4-3 to TRBJ1-2; matching of 5 bases hints at TRBD1 as the D gene. The CDR3, cysteine through phenylalanine, is 14 amino acids long. CDR3 DNA is the only sequence kept; it has 42 bases, read in frame from the first base. Trimming at the junction amounts to 0 bases on V and 4 bases on J, and the germline ends lie 9 bases apart. Taken from the germline V gene, the CDR1 and CDR2 loops are LGHNA and YSLEER.